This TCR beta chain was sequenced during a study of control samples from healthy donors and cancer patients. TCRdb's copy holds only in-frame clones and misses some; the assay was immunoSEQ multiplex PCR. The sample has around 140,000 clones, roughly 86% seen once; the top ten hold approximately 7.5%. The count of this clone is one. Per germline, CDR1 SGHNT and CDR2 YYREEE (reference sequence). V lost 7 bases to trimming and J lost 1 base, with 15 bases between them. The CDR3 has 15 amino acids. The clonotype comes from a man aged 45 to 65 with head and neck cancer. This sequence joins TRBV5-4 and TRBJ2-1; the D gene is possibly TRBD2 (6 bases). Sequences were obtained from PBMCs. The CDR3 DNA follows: TGTGCCAGCTCCCCGGGTGCGGGGTCCTACAATGAGCAGTTCTTC. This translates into CASSPGAGSYNEQFF.